This record concerns one TCR beta chain sequence. This entry is derived from a study of blood T cell repertoires in COVID-19. Overall study: Specimens from acute and convalescent COVID-19 originated in the United States, Italy and Spain. In each case, the material was cDNA or gDNA derived from T cells, B-cell-depleted T cells, or PBMCs.

V lost 5 bases to trimming and J lost 4 bases; unmatched junction nucleotides: 9. CDR3 length equals 16 residues. CDR1 SGHAT and CDR2 FQNNGV come from the germline V gene. In the original workflow: How many nucleated cells were present was estimated from reference gene primer amplification. Generated by immunoSEQ multiplex PCR, the TCRdb table keeps only in-frame clones and is missing some. V and J calls and clone size follow that table, whereas D and trimming were derived from the DNA. The table shows 200,000 to 300,000 clones, with nearly 85% occurring only once. This TCR derives from a human donor in a cohort sampled during active COVID-19. This chain joins TRBV11-2 and TRBJ1-3; 9 bases match TRBD1. Sequencing used peripheral blood. DNA for the CDR3: TGTGCCAGCAGCCTGATTGGACAGGGGTCAGGAAACACCATATATTTT. This codes for CASSLIGQGSGNTIYF.